What follows are 22 T cell receptor beta chains derived from one specimen sequenced in a study of blood T cell repertoires in COVID-19 (dated by TCRdb to the early 2020s). Library method: the immunoSEQ multiplex PCR assay. In TCRdb, the immuneACCESS table is reduced to in-frame sequences with V and J assigned. These tables do not hold every clone; where another copy was compared, an unresolved V gene accounts for under half, and the others remain unexplained. The sample contains around 72,000 clones, roughly 89% of them found a single time. Around 6.3% of the sample is in the top ten clones. The sample consisted of peripheral blood. Receptors were obtained from a woman in her forties or fifties with acute or convalescent COVID-19.

The V gene is TRBV9, the J gene TRBJ2-1; TRBD2 matches 7 bases. J was trimmed by 3 bases and V by 6 bases; bases with no gene match: 6. This CDR3 has 14 amino acids. Germline V gene lookup returns CDR1 SGDLS and CDR2 YYNGEE. CDR3 nucleotide sequence: TGTGCCAGCAAATATAGGGAGGGCTACAATGAGCAGTTCTTC. This encodes CASKYREGYNEQFF. The full variable domain, its missing parts supplied by reference TRBV9 and TRBJ2-1, is DSGVTQTPKHLITATGQRVTLRCSPRSGDLSVYWYQQSLDQGLQFLIQYYNGEERAKGNILERFSAQQFPDLHSELNLSSLELGDSALYFCASKYREGYNEQFFGPGTRLTVL.

The J gene is TRBJ1-4, the V gene TRBV7-8; 7 nucleotides agree with TRBD1. This CDR3 has 15 amino acids. V was clipped by 3 bases and J by 5 bases; unmatched bases: 6. From germline, CDR1 is SGHVS and CDR2 FQNEAQ. The CDR3 DNA is TGTGCCAGCAGCTTCGGACAGGCCTTAAATGAAAAACTGTTTTTT. This sequence encodes CASSFGQALNEKLFF.

This sequence joins TRBV9 and TRBJ1-1; D perhaps matches TRBD1 (5 bases). CDR3 length: 14 amino acids. Germline values: CDR1 SGDLS, CDR2 YYNGEE. The V gene lost 3 bases and the J gene lost 3 bases, with 12 bases spanning the gap. The chain's CDR3 is CASSGATGDTEAFF. Here the CDR3 DNA reads TGTGCCAGCAGCGGAGCTACGGGGGACACTGAAGCTTTCTTT.

The V and J genes are TRBV6-5 and TRBJ1-6, with a possible D match to TRBD1 (6 bases). The CDR3 runs to 13 residues. Trimming pared 6 bases from V and 16 bases from J, leaving 19 bases between. CDR1 is MNHEY, CDR2 SVGAGI, per germline. The CDR3 loop reads CASSLDSPPGLHF. CDR3 sequence (DNA): TGTGCCAGCAGCTTGGACAGCCCCCCGGGTCTCCACTTT.

The sample holds one count of this clone. The chain uses TRBV3-1 (or the pseudogene TRBV3-2) and TRBJ2-1; D unclear. The CDR3 length is 12 residues. Germline V lookup: CDR1 LGHDT, CDR2 YNNKEL (reference sequence). The V end lost 4 bases, the J end lost 6 bases, and 7 bases lay between the germline ends. The CDR3 DNA reads as TGTGCCAGCAGCCTTAGTAGCAATGAGCAGTTCTTC. Amino acids: CASSLSSNEQFF.

The CDR3 spells CASSLNQGEDTQYF. The CDR3 bases are TGTGCCAGCAGTTTAAACCAGGGGGAAGATACGCAGTATTTT. The V gene is TRBV27, the J gene TRBJ2-3, with 7 positions matching TRBD1. CDR3 length: 14 residues. Germline lookup yields CDR1 MNHEY and CDR2 SMNVEV (reference sequence). J lost 5 bases, V lost 2 bases, and 4 bases had no gene match.

The count of this clone is one. This chain uses TRBV10-2 with TRBJ1-1; 7 bases agree with TRBD1. The CDR3 extends over 15 amino acids. V lost 0 bases to trimming and J lost 10 bases; unmatched junction nucleotides: 11. Germline assignment: CDR1 WSHSY and CDR2 SAAADI. CDR3 loop: CASSESTGGGPGAFF. The CDR3 DNA sequence: TGCGCCAGCAGTGAGTCGACGGGAGGGGGCCCTGGAGCTTTCTTT.

The J gene is TRBJ2-7, the V gene TRBV28; D is undetermined. Germline CDR1 and CDR2: MDHEN and SYDVKM. With 5 bases removed from V and 4 bases from J, the gap between germline ends came to 15 bases. This CDR3 is built from 14 residues. The CDR3 reads CASSHQERQYEQYF. CDR3 sequence (DNA): TGTGCCAGCAGTCACCAGGAACGTCAGTACGAGCAGTACTTC.

This chain uses TRBV7-2 with TRBJ2-3; 10 nucleotides agree with TRBD2. Germline assignment: CDR1 SGHTA and CDR2 FQGNSA. The ends lost 4 bases at V and 7 bases at J; junction bases unmatched: 11. The CDR3 extends over 16 amino acids. The CDR3: CASSSRSGGALNTQYF. In DNA, the CDR3 is TGTGCCAGCAGCTCACGAAGCGGGGGGGCCTTAAATACGCAGTATTTT.

The chain recombines TRBV2 with TRBJ1-1; maybe TRBD1 (6 bases). The CDR3 is made up of 13 amino acids. Germline CDR1 and CDR2: SNHLY and FYNNEI. V was pared by 9 bases and J by 1 base, with 12 bases between. The CDR3 reads CASTAGENTEAFF. The CDR3 DNA is TGTGCCAGTACGGCAGGGGAGAACACTGAAGCTTTCTTT.

This clone was observed a few times. The chain links TRBV7-8 to TRBJ1-2, with D possibly TRBD1 on 5 matching bases. CDR1 and CDR2 (germline): SGHVS, FQNEAQ. The CDR3 loop spans 16 amino acids. Trimming left V 1 base short and J 5 bases short, with 17 bases between. CDR3 nucleotides: TGTGCCAGCAGCTTAGGGGGGGGAGCAGTCAAGTATGGCTACACCTTC. Protein: CASSLGGGAVKYGYTF.

The chain employs TRBV5-1 and TRBJ1-4; 10 bases map to TRBD1. The J segment lost 6 bases and the V segment lost 5 bases, leaving 16 bases of the junction unmatched. Germline V gene data show CDR1 as SGHRS and CDR2 as YFSETQ. This CDR3 is built from 18 residues. The CDR3 loop reads CASSSGTGALSGHEKLFF. DNA for the CDR3: TGCGCCAGCAGTTCCGGGACAGGGGCCCTCAGCGGGCATGAAAAACTGTTTTTT.

This chain links TRBV7-2 with TRBJ1-1, with D possibly being TRBD1 (5 bases). Trimming removed 5 bases from V and 3 bases from J, with 10 bases in between. Germline CDR1 is SGHTA and CDR2 is FQGNSA. The CDR3 extends over 13 amino acids. The CDR3 bases are TGTGCCAGCAGCCCCGACAGAGACACTGAAGCTTTCTTT. Residues: CASSPDRDTEAFF.

Here the CDR3 reads CASSQIGGQIYNEQFF. CDR3 bases: TGCGCCAGCAGCCAAATTGGGGGACAAATCTACAATGAGCAGTTCTTC. The chain joins TRBV4-1 to TRBJ2-1; perhaps TRBD1 as D (6 bases). V was trimmed by 2 bases and J by 3 bases, leaving 14 bases between them. Germline V gene lookup returns CDR1 MGHRA and CDR2 YSYEKL. This CDR3 has 16 amino acids.

The gene calls are TRBV19 and TRBJ2-3, with 7 positions matching TRBD2. The CDR3 totals 15 residues. The V segment lost 10 bases and the J segment 4 bases; nucleotides outside the gene matches: 14. Germline CDR1 is LNHDA and CDR2 is SQIVND (reference sequence). The CDR3, as DNA: TGTGCCACCGCCCTGGGGGGGAGTAGAGCAGATACGCAGTATTTT. The encoded protein is CATALGGSRADTQYF.

The CDR3 coding sequence is TGTGCCAGCAGCACAACCCTCAAATCTAACTATGGCTACACCTTC. Protein: CASSTTLKSNYGYTF. This chain joins TRBV28 and TRBJ1-2; the D is unclear. Trimming took 6 bases from V and 0 from J, leaving 14 bases between them. The CDR3 consists of 15 residues. CDR1 is MDHEN, CDR2 SYDVKM, per germline.

The chain employs TRBV6-5 and TRBJ1-4; no clear D. The CDR3 sequence is 14 residues long. CDR1 is MNHEY, CDR2 SVGAGI, per germline. V dropped 6 bases and J dropped 0 bases, with 8 bases sitting between them. CDR3 sequence reads: CASSNTATNEKLFF. The CDR3 DNA is TGTGCCAGCAGCAATACTGCAACTAATGAAAAACTGTTTTTT.

The chain is built from TRBV10-3 and TRBJ2-5; TRBD2 agrees at 11 bases. V trimming: 2 bases; J trimming: 5 bases; junction bases outside the gene matches: 7. Germline values: CDR1 ENHRY, CDR2 SYGVKD. The CDR3 totals 16 residues. The chain's CDR3 is CAISESPLAGGETQYF. The CDR3 bases are TGTGCCATCAGTGAGAGCCCCCTAGCGGGGGGTGAGACCCAGTACTTC.

The chain links TRBV30 to TRBJ1-5, with D maybe TRBD1 (5 bases). The CDR3 consists of 13 residues. Germline values: CDR1 GTSNPN, CDR2 SVGIG (reference sequence). Deletions cut 1 base from V and 5 bases from J, with 9 bases between. CDR3 loop: CAWSGGRDQPQHF. CDR3 sequence (DNA): TGTGCCTGGAGTGGGGGGAGGGATCAGCCCCAGCATTTT.

The chain couples TRBV7-2 to TRBJ1-3, with D perhaps TRBD1 (6 bases). This CDR3 is built from 14 residues. Germline V gene data show CDR1 as SGHTA and CDR2 as FQGNSA. Trimming removed 5 bases at V and 2 bases at J, with 10 bases between. CDR3: CASSQNRAGNTIYF. The DNA for the CDR3 is TGTGCCAGCAGCCAAAACAGGGCTGGAAACACCATATATTTT.

The chain employs TRBV6-2 or TRBV6-3 and TRBJ2-1, with TRBD2 matching over 10 bases. Germline V gives CDR1 MNHEY, CDR2 SVGEGT. This CDR3 is 17 amino acids long. V lost 2 bases, J lost 2 bases, and 6 bases stayed unmatched. The CDR3 here is CASSYRAGGPTYNEQFF. DNA for the CDR3: TGTGCCAGCAGTTACCGAGCGGGGGGGCCCACCTACAATGAGCAGTTCTTC.

V is TRBV5-1 and J is TRBJ2-3; 10 bases are shared with TRBD1. Germline CDR1 SGHRS, CDR2 YFSETQ. V was pared by 3 bases and J by 1 base, with 8 bases of the junction left unmatched. CDR3 length: 17 residues. The CDR3 bases are TGCGCCAGCAGCTCTCCGGGACAGGGGATAGGCACAGATACGCAGTATTTT. Protein: CASSSPGQGIGTDTQYF. Filled out from reference TRBV5-1 and TRBJ2-3, the complete variable domain reads KAGVTQTPRYLIKTRGQQVTLSCSPISGHRSVSWYQQTPGQGLQFLFEYFSETQRNKGNFPGRFSGRQFSNSRSEMNVSTLELGDSALYLCASSSPGQGIGTDTQYFGPGTRLTVL.